The sample holds a few counts of the clone carrying this TCR beta chain. The entry originates in a study of blood T cell repertoires in COVID-19. Whole-study context: From T cells, B-cell-depleted T cells, or PBMCs came the material, which was cDNA or gDNA.

Original processing notes: Counts of nucleated cells, estimated from reference gene primer amplification, were obtained. The method was immunoSEQ multiplex PCR; TCRdb's version includes in-frame clones alone and lacks a portion of them. For V, J and clone size, that table is used; D and trimming come from the DNA. The sample holds roughly 79,000 clones, around 84% seen once. The sequenced material came from peripheral blood. The source is a man aged 45-65 years with acute or convalescent COVID-19.

CDR3 DNA sequence: TGTGCCAGCATCGGGGACTATGGCTACACCTTC. This gives the protein CASIGDYGYTF. The chain recombines TRBV7-6 with TRBJ1-2; D gene ambiguous. This CDR3 spans 11 amino acids. V lost 7 bases and J 3 bases, leaving 6 bases between the germline ends. Looked up from germline, CDR1 is SGHVS and CDR2 is FNYEAQ.